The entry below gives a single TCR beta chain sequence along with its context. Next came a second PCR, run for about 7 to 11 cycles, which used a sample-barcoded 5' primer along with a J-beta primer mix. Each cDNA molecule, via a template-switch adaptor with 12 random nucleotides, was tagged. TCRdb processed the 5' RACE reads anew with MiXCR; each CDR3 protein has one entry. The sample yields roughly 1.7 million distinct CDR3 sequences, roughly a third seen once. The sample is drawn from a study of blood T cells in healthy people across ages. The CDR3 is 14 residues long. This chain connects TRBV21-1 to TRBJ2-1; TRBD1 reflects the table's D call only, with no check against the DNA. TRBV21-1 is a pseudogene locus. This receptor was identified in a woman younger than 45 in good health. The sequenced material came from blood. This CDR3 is CASSKETWGDEQFF. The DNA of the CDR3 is TGTGCCAGCAGCAAAGAGACTTGGGGGGATGAGCAGTTCTTC.